This paragraph covers one TCR beta chain sequence. The entry originates in a study of cytomegalovirus exposure and HLA in healthy donors. The primer mix had 60 Vbeta and 13 Jbeta primers. Using immunoSEQ multiplex PCR, the repertoire was profiled, and TCRdb retains in-frame clones only, with some absent. This table has 120,000 to 150,000 clones, approximately 78% appearing once. Germline lookup yields CDR1 MNHEY and CDR2 SVGAGI. V gave up 5 bases and J gave up 9 bases; unmatched junction bases: 11. The CDR3 extends over 14 amino acids. The genes are TRBV6-5 and TRBJ2-7, with 9 bases lining up with TRBD1. Sequencing input: PBMCs. The clonotype originates from a man aged 40-55 years in good health and CMV-seropositive. This chain's CDR3 is CASSLPGQGRRQYF. The CDR3 DNA sequence: TGTGCCAGCAGTCTTCCGGGACAGGGTAGACGGCAGTACTTC.